The 11 T cell receptor beta chains given below trace back to one sample, sequenced in a study of early T cells in non-severe SARS-CoV-2 infection. MiXCR, run by TCRdb on the 5' RACE reads, gives a single entry per CDR3 protein. The table includes tens of thousands of distinct CDR3 sequences, 12% detected once. Specimen: whole blood, collected at baseline. All receptors derive from an adult who was a healthcare worker with PCR-confirmed SARS-CoV-2 infection or an uninfected control (not recorded which).

A few counts support this clonotype. The chain carries TRBV2 and TRBJ1-5; perhaps TRBD1 as D (5 bases). Germline assignment: CDR1 SNHLY and CDR2 FYNNEI. V lost 10 bases, J lost 7 bases, and 17 bases lay in between. The CDR3 spans 13 residues. CDR3 in amino acids: CATRQGLIQPQHF. Written as DNA, the CDR3 is TGTGCCACCCGCCAGGGTTTGATACAGCCCCAGCATTTT.

This clonotype was counted only a few times. The chain employs TRBV5-1 and TRBJ2-1; the D gene could be TRBD1 or TRBD2 (5 bases each). The CDR3 has 15 amino acids. Germline values: CDR1 SGHRS, CDR2 YFSETQ. Deletions cut 6 bases from V and 6 bases from J, with 19 bases between. CDR3 region: CASTRANVAGNEQFF. CDR3 bases: TGCGCCAGCACCAGGGCGAATGTGGCGGGCAATGAGCAGTTCTTC.

The V call is TRBV20-1, the J call TRBJ2-3; no clear D. Trimming removed 6 bases at V and 4 bases at J, with 17 bases between. The germline V gene has CDR1 DFQATT and CDR2 SNEGSKA (reference sequence). The CDR3 contains 14 residues. CDR3 bases: TGCAGTGCAAGTGGGTTTGGTTCGGCAGATACGCAGTATTTT. Amino acids: CSASGFGSADTQYF.

This clonotype came up a few times. The J gene is TRBJ2-2, the V gene TRBV21-1; the DNA was not compared with TRBD1, the D call given in the table. TRBV21-1 is listed as a pseudogene. This CDR3 region has 15 residues. Here the CDR3 reads CAQPWDRGLVGELFF. For the CDR3, the DNA is TGTGCCCAGCCCTGGGACAGGGGGCTGGTCGGGGAGCTGTTTTTT.

This chain joins TRBV5-1 and TRBJ1-2; D is perhaps TRBD1 (6 bases). V gave up 0 bases and J gave up 10 bases, with 22 bases separating them. Germline lookup yields CDR1 SGHRS and CDR2 YFSETQ. The CDR3 contains 16 residues. CDR3 nucleotide sequence: TGCGCCAGCAGCTTGGATGGGGGCGGAGGGGTCGCTAACTACACCTTC. Translation gives CASSLDGGGGVANYTF.

The chain carries TRBV10-1 and TRBJ2-1, with TRBD2 matching over 7 bases. CDR1 and CDR2 from the germline V gene are WNHNN and SYGVQD (reference sequence). This CDR3 is 16 amino acids long. V was clipped by 0 bases and J by 2 bases; unmatched bases: 4. The CDR3 spells CASSESILAAYNEQFF. The CDR3 coding sequence is TGCGCCAGCAGTGAGTCGATCCTAGCGGCCTACAATGAGCAGTTCTTC.

This clonotype has just a few counts. This rearrangement joins TRBV5-4 to TRBJ2-1, with D uncertain. This CDR3 comprises 15 residues. In germline, CDR1 is SGHNT, CDR2 YYREEE (reference sequence). The germline V and J ends were trimmed by 7 bases and 10 bases, with 24 bases remaining between them. The CDR3 sequence is CASAPPRASKVEQFF. In nucleotides, the CDR3 is TGTGCCAGCGCACCTCCTCGGGCCTCTAAGGTGGAGCAGTTCTTC.

V usage is TRBV11-2 and J usage is TRBJ2-7, with 9 positions matching TRBD1. CDR3 size: 15 residues. The ends lost 5 bases at V and 3 bases at J; junction bases unmatched: 8. The V gene's germline CDR1 is SGHAT and CDR2 FQNNGV. The CDR3 DNA is TGTGCCAGCAGCGCGACAGGGGGACCCTACTACGAGCAGTACTTC. Encoded protein: CASSATGGPYYEQYF.

The chain employs TRBV19 and TRBJ1-2; perhaps TRBD1 as D (5 bases). CDR3 size: 15 residues. Germline V gives CDR1 LNHDA, CDR2 SQIVND (reference sequence). Deletions cut 9 bases from V and 6 bases from J, with 23 bases between. CDR3 bases: TGTGCCAGCAGTCCACCTTTAGACAGATTTCATGGCTACACCTTC. This sequence encodes CASSPPLDRFHGYTF.

The table lists this clonotype with a few counts. The chain links TRBV20-1 to TRBJ2-1; D is tentatively TRBD1 or TRBD2 (5 bases each). V gave up 3 bases and J gave up 4 bases, with 13 bases separating them. The CDR3 has 14 residues. CDR1 is DFQATT and CDR2 is SNEGSKA in the germline V gene (reference sequence). Written as DNA, the CDR3 is TGCAGTGCTAGTGGGGGAAAGGGGTACAATGAGCAGTTCTTC. Amino acid sequence: CSASGGKGYNEQFF.

CDR3 nucleotide sequence: TGTGCCAGCAGCTTAGCCGGATTCACCCACTACGAGCAGTACTTC. Translating it yields CASSLAGFTHYEQYF. The chain combines TRBV11-3 with TRBJ2-7; D remains ambiguous. Trimming took 1 base from V and 3 from J, leaving 13 bases between them. The germline CDR1 and CDR2 sequences are SGHNT and YENEEA. This CDR3 contains 15 residues.